The clone carrying this TCR beta chain was seen ten or more times. Its specificity is not known. The record originates from a study of neurological immune-mediated disorders. Whole-study context: Among 34 multiple sclerosis patients, roughly 31 were relapsing-remitting and 3 were secondary progressive.

The germline V gene has CDR1 SGHRS and CDR2 YFSETQ. The V segment lost 4 bases and the J segment 4 bases; nucleotides outside the gene matches: 2. The CDR3 contains 12 residues. The study's findings and limits: Multiple sclerosis, the disease with the least TCR clonal expansion, fell below healthy controls, whereas HTLV-1-associated myelopathy showed the most. Phylogenetic grouping placed 18 of 34 multiple sclerosis patients' repertoires in one related-CDR3 cluster, a possible signature.

The output of every sequencing run, over 180 million TCR-beta sequences, came from 15-18 subjects. TCRdb re-analysed the 5' RACE reads in MiXCR, keeping a single row per CDR3 protein. The sample carries about 25,000 distinct CDR3 sequences, 3% to 3.5% recorded once. The sequence was obtained from a woman under 40 with multiple sclerosis. Sequencing used PBMCs. V and J are TRBV5-1 and TRBJ2-7; 7 bases are a match to TRBD1. The CDR3 DNA reads as TGCGCCAGCAGCATGACAGGGTACGAGCAGTACTTC. This sequence encodes CASSMTGYEQYF.